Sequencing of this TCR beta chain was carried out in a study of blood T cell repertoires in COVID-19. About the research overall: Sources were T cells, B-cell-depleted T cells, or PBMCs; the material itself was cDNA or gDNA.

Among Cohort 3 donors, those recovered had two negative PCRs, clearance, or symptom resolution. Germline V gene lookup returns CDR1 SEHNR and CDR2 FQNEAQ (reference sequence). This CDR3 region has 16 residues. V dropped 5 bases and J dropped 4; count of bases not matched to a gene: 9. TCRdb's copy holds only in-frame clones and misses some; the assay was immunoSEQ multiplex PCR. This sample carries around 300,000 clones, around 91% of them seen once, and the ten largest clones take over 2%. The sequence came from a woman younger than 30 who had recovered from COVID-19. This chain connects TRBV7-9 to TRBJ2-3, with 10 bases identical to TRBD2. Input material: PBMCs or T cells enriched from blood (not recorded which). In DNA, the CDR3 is TGTGCCAGCAGCCAAACTTTAGCGGGGGGCCCAGATACGCAGTATTTT. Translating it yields CASSQTLAGGPDTQYF.